A selection of T cell receptor beta chains follows, all from one sample in a study of shared clonotypes between healthy human individuals. Generated by immunoSEQ multiplex PCR, the TCRdb table keeps only in-frame clones and is missing some. The repertoire holds about 2.1 million clones, with just over 90% as singletons. Sample: naive CD8+ T cells from PBMCs. These receptors all stem from a man younger than 35 in good health. Some clones in this sample may be carry-over from other donors' samples. Each CDR3 is given with its conserved first and last residue. The D gene is left open where the match is weak. Clone size is not always given. Where it is, it says once, few, many or a class for expanded clones.

cdr3_aa cdr3_nt v_call d_call j_call cdr3_length clone_size
CASSLEAGVPDTQYF TGTGCCAGCAGTTTGGAGGCGGGGGTCCCAGATACGCAGTATTTT TRBV27 TRBD2 TRBJ2-3 15 NA
CASTIPGGIGQPQHF TGTGCCAGTACCATCCCAGGAGGGATTGGGCAGCCCCAGCATTTT TRBV19 NA TRBJ1-5 15 NA
CASSLQGAQETQYF TGTGCCAGCAGCTTACAGGGGGCCCAAGAGACCCAGTACTTC TRBV5-6 TRBD1 TRBJ2-5 14 NA
CASSQDPAPLPNTQYF TGCGCCAGCAGCCAAGACCCCGCTCCACTCCCAAATACGCAGTATTTT TRBV4-3 NA TRBJ2-3 16 NA
CASSQDVRKNQPQHF TGCGCCAGCAGCCAAGATGTCCGGAAAAATCAGCCCCAGCATTTT TRBV4-1 NA TRBJ1-5 15 NA
CASSYSLGGDTQYF TGTGCCAGCAGTTACTCGCTAGGGGGAGATACGCAGTATTTT TRBV6-5 NA TRBJ2-3 14 NA
CASSWDQRPSTEAFF TGCGCCAGCAGCTGGGACCAACGTCCGAGTACTGAAGCTTTCTTT TRBV5-1 NA TRBJ1-1 15 NA
CASSFGASGDYEQYF TGTGCCAGCAGCTTCGGGGCTAGCGGGGACTACGAGCAGTACTTC TRBV11-2 TRBD2 TRBJ2-7 15 once
CASSSDGYNSPLHF TGTGCCAGCAGTTCGGACGGTTATAATTCACCCCTCCACTTT TRBV6-6 NA TRBJ1-6 14 NA
CASSPTYGGYEQYF TGCGCCAGCAGCCCCACCTATGGGGGCTACGAGCAGTACTTC TRBV5-1 NA TRBJ2-7 14 NA
CASSPLIPGHGYTF TGTGCCAGCAGTCCACTTATCCCGGGCCATGGCTACACCTTC TRBV6-1 NA TRBJ1-2 14 NA
CASSYRGQREQFF TGTGCCAGCAGCTACAGAGGGCAGCGTGAGCAGTTCTTC TRBV13 NA TRBJ2-1 13 NA
CASSEYPAPSEQYF TGCGCCAGCAGCGAATACCCGGCTCCATCCGAGCAGTACTTC TRBV5-1 NA TRBJ2-7 14 NA
CASSPSRYEQYF TGTGCCAGTAGCCCATCCCGGTACGAGCAGTACTTC TRBV19 NA TRBJ2-7 12 NA
CASSSHTQDNTEAFF TGTGCCAGCAGTTCCCATACTCAGGACAACACTGAAGCTTTCTTT TRBV27 NA TRBJ1-1 15 NA
CATGDRGYQPQHF TGTGCCACCGGGGACAGGGGGTACCAGCCCCAGCATTTT TRBV15 TRBD1 TRBJ1-5 13 NA
CASSIKGGQPYEQYF TGTGCCAGTAGTATAAAAGGGGGACAACCATACGAGCAGTACTTC TRBV19 NA TRBJ2-7 15 NA
CASSADRGLDEQYF TGTGCCAGCAGCGCAGACAGGGGGCTCGACGAGCAGTACTTC TRBV9 TRBD1 TRBJ2-7 14 NA
CASSLSYGQGAEAFF TGTGCCAGCAGCTTATCTTATGGACAGGGGGCTGAAGCTTTCTTT TRBV7-6 TRBD1 TRBJ1-1 15 NA
CASLYVGNTEAFF TGTGCCAGCTTATACGTAGGGAACACTGAAGCTTTCTTT TRBV7-9 NA TRBJ1-1 13 NA
CASSLLQGIYEQYF TGTGCCAGCAGCTTGTTGCAGGGGATCTACGAGCAGTACTTC TRBV5-6 NA TRBJ2-7 14 NA
CASSLGQIPSNEQFF TGTGCCAGCAGTCTTGGACAGATTCCCTCCAATGAGCAGTTCTTC TRBV27 NA TRBJ2-1 15 once
CASTSHSYNEQFF TGTGCCAGCACCAGTCACTCCTACAATGAGCAGTTCTTC TRBV27 NA TRBJ2-1 13 NA
CASRPGRGQGTSGANVLTF TGTGCCAGCAGACCAGGCAGGGGGCAGGGGACCTCTGGGGCCAACGTCCTGACTTTC TRBV11-2 TRBD1 TRBJ2-6 19 NA
CASSIASSYNEQFF TGTGCCAGTAGTATAGCAAGCTCCTACAATGAGCAGTTCTTC TRBV19 NA TRBJ2-1 14 NA
CASSWTSGSHEQYF TGTGCCAGTAGTTGGACTAGCGGGTCCCACGAGCAGTACTTC TRBV19 TRBD2 TRBJ2-7 14 NA
CASSPGPGNEQFF TGTGCCAGCAGCCCTGGACCGGGCAATGAGCAGTTCTTC TRBV4-2 NA TRBJ2-1 13 NA
CASSQAPGAYEQYF TGCGCCAGCAGCCAAGCGCCGGGAGCGTACGAGCAGTACTTC TRBV4-3 NA TRBJ2-7 14 NA
CASSYRGTSGSGAGDTQYF TGTGCCAGCAGCTACCGTGGGACTAGCGGGAGTGGGGCGGGAGATACGCAGTATTTT TRBV27 TRBD2 TRBJ2-3 19 NA